Each of the 19 T cell receptor beta chains below was sequenced from the same sample in a study of response to subunit inactivated influenza vaccine. TCRdb reprocessed the RT-PCR reads via MiXCR and lists one record per CDR3 protein. Of hundreds of thousands of distinct CDR3 sequences listed, under 15% are singletons. Sequenced material: PBMCs from blood, taken more than 35 days after vaccination. Receptor source: a man in his fifties who received an inactivated influenza vaccine.

This clonotype was counted a few times. The rearrangement joins TRBV18 to TRBJ1-5; D call uncertain. V lost 3 bases and J lost 15, with 18 bases in between. Germline V lookup: CDR1 KGHSH, CDR2 LQKENI. The CDR3 covers 13 residues. CDR3 nucleotide sequence: TGTGCCAGCTCACCCAGTCACGGACGACCAGGGCATTTT. Protein: CASSPSHGRPGHF.

This clonotype was counted between two and nine times. The chain uses TRBV4-2 and TRBJ2-2, with D unclear. Deletions cut 0 bases from V and 7 bases from J, with 9 bases between. From germline, CDR1 is LGHNA and CDR2 YNFKEQ. CDR3 length: 14 amino acids. As DNA, the CDR3 is TGTGCCAGCAGCCAAGATCCGTGGGACGGGGAGCTGTTTTTT. This encodes CASSQDPWDGELFF.

As concerns this clonotype: An end of the junction differs from the germline gene, which may be a read error. The chain has TRBV2 and TRBJ1-6, with a weak D call TRBD1 (5 bases). Germline lookup yields CDR1 SNHLY and CDR2 FYNNEI. The CDR3 sequence is 13 residues long. The CDR3 loop is CAISGTHNSPLHF. CDR3 DNA: TGTGCCATCAGTGGGACCCATAATTCACCCCTCCACTTT.

A few counts support this clonotype. The chain uses TRBV5-1 and TRBJ2-3; TRBD2 matches 13 bases. The V gene end was trimmed by 4 bases and the J gene end by 4 bases; junction bases not matched to a gene: 6. The CDR3 contains 16 residues. Germline V gene sequence: CDR1 SGHRS, CDR2 YFSETQ. The CDR3 spells CASSPRTSGRADTQYF. CDR3 in DNA: TGCGCCAGCAGCCCAAGAACTAGCGGGAGGGCAGATACGCAGTATTTT.

The gene calls are TRBV20-1 and TRBJ2-5; 10 nucleotides match TRBD2. The CDR3 totals 14 residues. J gave up 5 bases and V 2 bases, and 5 bases lay outside the gene matches. From germline, CDR1 is DFQATT and CDR2 SNEGSKA (reference sequence). CDR3 DNA: TGCAGTGCTAGACTCCTAGCGGGGGTCGAGACCCAGTACTTC. This sequence encodes CSARLLAGVETQYF.

The J gene is TRBJ2-7, the V gene TRBV7-2; 7 bases are shared with TRBD2. In germline, CDR1 is SGHTA, CDR2 FQGNSA. V shed 5 bases and J 2 bases; nucleotides not matched to a gene: 12. This CDR3 is 16 amino acids long. The CDR3 loop is CASSRWGGGTPYEQYF. CDR3 in DNA: TGTGCCAGCAGCCGCTGGGGCGGGGGTACTCCCTACGAGCAGTACTTC.

The genes are TRBV7-9 and TRBJ2-2; 12 nucleotides align to TRBD2. Germline CDR1 is SEHNR and CDR2 is FQNEAQ (reference sequence). There are 16 residues in the CDR3. V trimming: 6 bases; J trimming: 4 bases; junction bases outside the gene matches: 6. The CDR3 coding sequence is TGTGCCAGCAGTAGACTAGCGGGGGCCCTCACCGGGGAGCTGTTTTTT. Translating gives CASSRLAGALTGELFF.

This clonotype was counted at least ten times. The chain has TRBV12-3 or TRBV12-4 and TRBJ2-3, with D perhaps matching TRBD1 (6 bases). V lost 3 bases to trimming and J lost 4 bases, with 11 bases between them. This CDR3 contains 14 residues. The CDR3 here is CASSLSDRPDTQYF. The CDR3 bases are TGTGCCAGCAGTTTGTCTGACAGGCCAGATACGCAGTATTTT.

This clonotype was found a few times. The chain joins TRBV5-1 to TRBJ1-1; 7 nucleotides agree with TRBD1. The CDR3 spans 16 residues. The J segment lost 1 base and the V segment lost 5 bases, leaving 11 bases of the junction unmatched. The germline V gene encodes CDR1 SGHRS and CDR2 YFSETQ. The DNA of the CDR3 is TGCGCCAGCAGTTTTTCTACCGACAGGGCGAACACTGAAGCTTTCTTT. Protein product: CASSFSTDRANTEAFF. Looking up the rest from reference TRBV5-1 and TRBJ1-1 gives the full variable domain: KAGVTQTPRYLIKTRGQQVTLSCSPISGHRSVSWYQQTPGQGLQFLFEYFSETQRNKGNFPGRFSGRQFSNSRSEMNVSTLELGDSALYLCASSFSTDRANTEAFFGQGTRLTVV.

V usage is TRBV29-1 and J usage is TRBJ2-7, with D possibly matching TRBD2 (6 bases). Germline-derived CDR1 and CDR2 are SQVTM and ANQGSEA. The CDR3 has 12 amino acids. V was cut by 4 bases and J by 7 bases, with 14 bases left in between. The CDR3 DNA reads as TGCAGCGTTGGCGGGGATAAGCCTGAGCAGTACTTC. Its protein is CSVGGDKPEQYF.

This clonotype was picked up a small number of times. The chain links TRBV18 to TRBJ2-1, with 8 bases lining up with TRBD1. CDR3 length: 16 residues. The germline V gene has CDR1 KGHSH and CDR2 LQKENI. Trimming at V came to 1 base and at J to 2 bases, leaving 4 bases not matched to a gene. CDR3 in amino acids: CASSPRDRRTYNEQFF. DNA for the CDR3: TGTGCCAGCTCACCACGGGACAGGCGAACCTACAATGAGCAGTTCTTC. The variable domain in full, with the rest retrieved from reference TRBV18 and TRBJ2-1, is NAGVMQNPRHLVRRRGQEARLRCSPMKGHSHVYWYRQLPEEGLKFMVYLQKENIIDESGMPKERFSAEFPKEGPSILRIQQVVRGDSAAYFCASSPRDRRTYNEQFFGPGTRLTVL.

This clonotype has just a few counts. The chain couples TRBV24-1 to TRBJ2-3; TRBD2 agrees at 7 bases. There are 14 residues in the CDR3. Germline CDR1 KGHDR, CDR2 SFDVKD. Trimming at V came to 4 bases and at J to 3 bases, leaving 3 bases not matched to a gene. The CDR3 here is CATSEAGVTDTQYF. In DNA, the CDR3 is TGTGCCACCAGTGAGGCGGGAGTAACAGATACGCAGTATTTT.

The table lists this clonotype with many counts. The chain employs TRBV20-1 and TRBJ2-1; 7 bases line up with TRBD2. Germline assignment: CDR1 DFQATT and CDR2 SNEGSKA (reference sequence). The CDR3 is made up of 16 amino acids. V lost 5 bases and J lost 6; bases outside the gene matches: 16. The CDR3 nucleotides are TGCAGTGCTCCGTGGACTAGGGCCGGAGTCACCAATGAGCAGTTCTTC. Translated: CSAPWTRAGVTNEQFF.

The genes are TRBV7-2 and TRBJ2-5, with D perhaps matching TRBD1 (6 bases). This CDR3 is 16 amino acids long. Germline assignment: CDR1 SGHTA and CDR2 FQGNSA. V lost 6 bases, J lost 5 bases, and 22 bases lay in between. The CDR3 nucleotides are TGTGCCAGCAGAGGGCAGGGGACCGCTGGAAGTGAGACCCAGTACTTC. Translating it yields CASRGQGTAGSETQYF.

A note on this clonotype: The junction differs from germline at one of its ends, possibly a read error. The rearrangement joins TRBV4-2 to TRBJ1-6; 7 bases fit TRBD1. Germline-derived CDR1 and CDR2 are LGHNA and YNFKEQ. The CDR3 has 17 amino acids. The CDR3, as DNA: TGTGCCAGCAGCCAGCGACTTGAACAGGGGACGAATTCACCCCTTCACTTT. It specifies CASSQRLEQGTNSPLHF.

The rearrangement uses TRBV12-3 or TRBV12-4 and TRBJ1-4, with D perhaps matching TRBD1 (6 bases). This CDR3 comprises 15 residues. V was pared by 2 bases and J by 2 bases, with 9 bases between. As DNA, the CDR3 is TGTGCCAGCAGTTTAATGGGGGGCACTAATGAAAAACTGTTTTTT. It specifies CASSLMGGTNEKLFF.

In this sample, this clonotype turned up a few times. The chain carries TRBV6-1 and TRBJ2-2; 7 nucleotides match TRBD1. The CDR3 contains 15 residues. Trimming at V came to 7 bases and at J to 0 bases, leaving 5 bases not matched to a gene. Germline V CDR1 and CDR2: MNHNS, SASEGT. For the CDR3, the DNA is TGTGCCAGCAAGAAAGGGGGCCCGAACACCGGGGAGCTGTTTTTT. Translating gives CASKKGGPNTGELFF.

The rearrangement joins TRBV20-1 to TRBJ2-1; TRBD1 matches 12 bases. Germline V gene sequence: CDR1 DFQATT, CDR2 SNEGSKA (reference sequence). J was trimmed by 6 bases and V by 1 base; bases with no gene match: 7. This CDR3 has 16 amino acids. This chain's CDR3 is CSARATGTGGFNEQFF. CDR3 sequence (DNA): TGCAGTGCTAGAGCGACCGGGACAGGGGGCTTCAATGAGCAGTTCTTC.

Only a few counts were recorded for this clonotype. J is TRBJ2-3 and V is TRBV20-1; 7 positions match TRBD2. With V trimmed by 4 bases and J by 4 bases, 14 bases remained unmatched. Germline-derived CDR1 and CDR2 are DFQATT and SNEGSKA (reference sequence). This CDR3 spans 16 amino acids. The CDR3 is CSANYGGTAAADTQYF. The CDR3 coding sequence is TGCAGTGCTAATTACGGGGGGACCGCAGCCGCAGATACGCAGTATTTT.